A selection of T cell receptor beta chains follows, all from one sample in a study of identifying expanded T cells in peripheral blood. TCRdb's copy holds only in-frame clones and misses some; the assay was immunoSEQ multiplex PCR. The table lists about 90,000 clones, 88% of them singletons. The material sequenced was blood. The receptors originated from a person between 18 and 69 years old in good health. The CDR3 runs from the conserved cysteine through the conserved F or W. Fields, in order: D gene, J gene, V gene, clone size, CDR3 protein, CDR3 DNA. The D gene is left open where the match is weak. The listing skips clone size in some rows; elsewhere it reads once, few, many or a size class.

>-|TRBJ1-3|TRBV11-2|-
CASSLKLESSGNTIYF
TGTGCCAGCAGCTTAAAACTGGAGAGCTCTGGAAACACCATATATTTT
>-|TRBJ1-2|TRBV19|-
CASSIVQGNYGYTF
TGTGCCAGTAGTATCGTGCAGGGGAACTATGGCTACACCTTC
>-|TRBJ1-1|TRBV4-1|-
CASSQDPLSFEAFF
TGCGCCAGCAGCCAAGACCCGTTGAGTTTTGAAGCTTTCTTT
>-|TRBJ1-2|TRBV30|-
CAWSIGPWGYTF
TGTGCCTGGTCAATAGGCCCCTGGGGCTACACCTTC
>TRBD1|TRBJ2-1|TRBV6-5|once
CASSPDRAHNEQFF
TGTGCCAGCAGCCCGGACAGGGCTCACAATGAGCAGTTCTTC
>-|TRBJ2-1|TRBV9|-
CASSVFGKNEQFF
TGTGCCAGCAGCGTATTTGGGAAAAATGAGCAGTTCTTC
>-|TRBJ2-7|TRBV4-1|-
CASSLGGRTYEQYF
TGCGCCAGCAGCCTCGGGGGGCGAACCTACGAGCAGTACTTC
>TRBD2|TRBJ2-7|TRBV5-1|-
CASSSPLETSGFYGYEQYF
TGCGCCAGCAGCTCCCCCCTCGAGACTAGCGGTTTCTACGGCTACGAGCAGTACTTC
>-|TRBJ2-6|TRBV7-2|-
CASSFTHSDVLTF
TGTGCCAGCAGCTTTACCCACTCTGACGTCCTGACTTTC
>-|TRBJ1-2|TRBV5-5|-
CASSLAGGYGYTF
TGTGCCAGCAGCTTGGCGGGGGGCTATGGCTACACCTTC
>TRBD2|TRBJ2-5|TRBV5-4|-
CASSSTPDRAGETQYF
TGTGCCAGCAGCTCAACCCCGGACCGAGCGGGGGAGACCCAGTACTTC
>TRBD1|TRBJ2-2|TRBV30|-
CAWRDQGAGELFF
TGTGCCTGGAGGGATCAGGGGGCCGGGGAGCTGTTTTTT
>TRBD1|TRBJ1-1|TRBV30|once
CAWSPGQGEAFF
TGTGCCTGGAGTCCAGGACAGGGGGAAGCTTTCTTT
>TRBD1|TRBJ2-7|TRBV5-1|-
CASSLSPGQNYDEQYF
TGCGCCAGCAGCTTGTCGCCGGGACAGAACTACGACGAGCAGTACTTC
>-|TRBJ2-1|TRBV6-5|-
CASTPGDGEQFF
TGTGCCAGCACTCCGGGGGACGGTGAGCAGTTCTTC
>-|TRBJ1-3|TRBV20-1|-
CSARVGYTIYF
TGCAGTGCCCGTGTTGGATACACCATATATTTT
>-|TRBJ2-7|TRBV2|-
CASSGEGYEQYF
TGTGCCAGCAGTGGTGAAGGCTACGAGCAGTACTTC
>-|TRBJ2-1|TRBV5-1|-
CASSLAPGNHNEQFF
TGCGCCAGCAGCTTGGCCCCGGGGAATCACAATGAGCAGTTCTTC
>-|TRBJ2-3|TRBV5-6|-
CASSLSPGLGTDTQYF
TGTGCCAGCAGCTTGTCTCCGGGGTTGGGCACAGATACGCAGTATTTT
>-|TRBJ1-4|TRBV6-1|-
CASSEGGANEKLFF
TGTGCCAGCTCTGAGGGGGGTGCTAATGAAAAACTGTTTTTT
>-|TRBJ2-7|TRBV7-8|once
CASSFGYYEQYF
TGTGCCAGCAGCTTTGGGTACTACGAGCAGTACTTC
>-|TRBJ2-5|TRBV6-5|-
CASSPRWVAETQYF
TGTGCCAGCAGTCCCCGCTGGGTAGCAGAGACCCAGTACTTC
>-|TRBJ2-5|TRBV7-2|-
CASSPGVTGMGWRTQYF
TGTGCCAGCAGCCCGGGGGTGACAGGGATGGGATGGAGGACCCAGTACTTC
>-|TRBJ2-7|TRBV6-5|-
CASRTDSYEQYF
TGTGCCAGCAGGACCGACTCCTACGAGCAGTACTTC
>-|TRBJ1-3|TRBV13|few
CASSLAGFSGNTIYF
TGTGCCAGCAGCTTAGCAGGGTTCTCTGGAAACACCATATATTTT
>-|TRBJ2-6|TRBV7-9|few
CASSLGYSGANVLTF
TGTGCCAGCAGCTTAGGTTACTCTGGGGCCAACGTCCTGACTTTC
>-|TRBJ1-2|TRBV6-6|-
CASSYLGNYGYTF
TGTGCCAGCAGTTACCTAGGGAACTATGGCTACACCTTC
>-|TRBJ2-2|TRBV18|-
CASSLSTGTGELFF
TGTGCCAGCTCACTCTCGACAGGCACCGGGGAGCTGTTTTTT
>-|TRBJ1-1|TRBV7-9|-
CASSLEEDGNTEAFF
TGTGCCAGCAGCTTAGAGGAGGACGGGAACACTGAAGCTTTCTTT
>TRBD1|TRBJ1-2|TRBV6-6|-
CASSYNLQGGGYTF
TGTGCCAGCAGTTACAATCTTCAGGGGGGCGGCTACACCTTC
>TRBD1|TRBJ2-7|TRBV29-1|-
CSAETGTYEQYF
TGCAGCGCTGAGACAGGGACGTACGAGCAGTACTTC
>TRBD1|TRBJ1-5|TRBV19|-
CASSTRQGMGNQPQHF
TGTGCCAGTAGTACCAGACAGGGGATGGGCAATCAGCCCCAGCATTTT
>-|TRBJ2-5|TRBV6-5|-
CASSYSRSTFQETQYF
TGTGCCAGCAGTTACTCGAGGAGCACCTTCCAAGAGACCCAGTACTTC
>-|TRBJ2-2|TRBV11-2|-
CASSLVAGELFF
TGTGCCAGCAGCTTAGTTGCCGGGGAGCTGTTTTTT
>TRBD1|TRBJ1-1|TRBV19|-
CASTADRLNTEAFF
TGTGCCAGTACCGCGGACAGGCTGAACACTGAAGCTTTCTTT
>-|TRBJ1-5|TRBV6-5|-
CASSYFGNQPQHF
TGTGCCAGCAGTTACTTCGGGAATCAGCCCCAGCATTTT
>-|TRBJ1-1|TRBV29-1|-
CSVVADSDDNTEAFF
TGCAGCGTCGTCGCCGACAGCGACGATAACACTGAAGCTTTCTTT
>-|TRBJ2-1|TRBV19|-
CASSIADGGTYNEQFF
TGTGCCAGTAGTATAGCCGACGGGGGCACCTACAATGAGCAGTTCTTC
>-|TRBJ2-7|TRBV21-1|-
CASSKGEGSSYEQYF
TGTGCCAGCAGCAAAGGAGAGGGATCCTCCTACGAGCAGTACTTC
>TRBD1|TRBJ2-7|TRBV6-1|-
CASSVEGANEQYF
TGTGCCAGCAGTGTAGAGGGGGCGAACGAGCAGTACTTC
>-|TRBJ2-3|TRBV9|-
CASSYTDTQYF
TGTGCCAGCAGCTACACAGATACGCAGTATTTT
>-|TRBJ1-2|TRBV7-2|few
CASSGDLYGYTF
TGTGCCAGCAGCGGAGACCTCTATGGCTACACCTTC
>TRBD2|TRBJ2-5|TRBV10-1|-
CASSDPAGDQETQYF
TGCGCCAGCAGTGATCCCGCGGGGGACCAAGAGACCCAGTACTTC
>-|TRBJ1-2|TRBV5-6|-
CASTRTQNYGYTF
TGTGCCAGCACTAGGACACAGAACTATGGCTACACCTTC
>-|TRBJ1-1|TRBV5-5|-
CASSLVTEAFF
TGTGCCAGCAGCTTGGTGACTGAAGCTTTCTTT
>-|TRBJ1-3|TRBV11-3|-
CASSPRDRNSGNTIYF
TGTGCCAGCAGCCCCCGGGACCGAAACTCTGGAAACACCATATATTTT
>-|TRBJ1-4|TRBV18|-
CASSPREATNEKLFF
TGTGCCAGCTCACCACGGGAGGCAACTAATGAAAAACTGTTTTTT
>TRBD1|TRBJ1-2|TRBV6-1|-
CASGGDRVYGYTF
TGTGCCAGCGGAGGGGACAGGGTCTATGGCTACACCTTC
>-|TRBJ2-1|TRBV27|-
CASSSGYNEQFF
TGTGCCAGCAGTTCCGGCTACAATGAGCAGTTCTTC
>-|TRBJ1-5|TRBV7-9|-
CASSLALGLSNQPQHF
TGTGCCAGCAGCTTAGCGCTTGGTTTAAGCAATCAGCCCCAGCATTTT
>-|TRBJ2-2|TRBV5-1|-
CASSPRAGTGELFF
TGCGCCAGCAGCCCTCGGGCCGGGACCGGGGAGCTGTTTTTT
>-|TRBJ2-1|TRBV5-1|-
CASSSGQGTRSEQFF
TGCGCCAGCAGCTCCGGACAGGGGACTAGGAGTGAGCAGTTCTTC
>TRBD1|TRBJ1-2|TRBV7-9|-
CASTPRGPNYGYTF
TGTGCCAGCACACCGAGGGGGCCTAACTATGGCTACACCTTC
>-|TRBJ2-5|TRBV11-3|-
CASSLMRTSETQYF
TGTGCCAGCAGCTTAATGAGAACGTCGGAGACCCAGTACTTC
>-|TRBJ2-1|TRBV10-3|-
CAISGNSLGNEQFF
TGTGCCATCAGTGGGAATTCGCTTGGCAATGAGCAGTTCTTC
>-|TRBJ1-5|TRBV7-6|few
CASSLNQGGQPQHF
TGTGCCAGCAGCTTAAATCAGGGTGGACAGCCCCAGCATTTT
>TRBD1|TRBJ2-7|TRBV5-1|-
CASSLSGGTPEQYF
TGCGCCAGCAGCTTGTCAGGGGGAACTCCCGAGCAGTACTTC
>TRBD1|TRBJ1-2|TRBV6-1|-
CAGGRDRLNYGYTF
TGTGCCGGGGGGCGGGACAGATTAAACTATGGCTACACCTTC